The next 5 T cell receptor beta chains were all read from a single sample in a study of identical twins. TCRdb reprocessed the 5' RACE reads with MiXCR, giving one entry per CDR3 protein. In the table there are 510,000 or so distinct CDR3 sequences, roughly 15% of which are singletons. This sample also appeared in a second study, on yellow fever vaccine responses in identical twins.

The source material was CD4+ T cells sorted from blood. These receptors were collected from a woman under 30 in good health.

V is TRBV28 and J is TRBJ2-7; TRBD2 might be the D (6 bases). The CDR3 has 12 residues. Germline V CDR1 and CDR2: MDHEN, SYDVKM. The V gene lost 1 base and the J gene lost 8 bases, with 9 bases spanning the gap. The CDR3 DNA follows: TGTGCCAGCAGTTTATTAGCGGCACAGCAGTACTTC. Its protein is CASSLLAAQQYF.

V gene TRBV3-1 combines with J gene TRBJ1-4; no clear D gene. The CDR3 has 14 amino acids. The ends were cut back, 4 bases at V and 8 bases at J, with 14 bases in the middle. Germline-derived CDR1 and CDR2 are LGHDT and YNNKEL (reference sequence). For the CDR3, the DNA is TGTGCCAGCAGCCTCGACCCCAACGGAGAAAAACTGTTTTTT. Protein product: CASSLDPNGEKLFF.

The sample holds a few counts of this clonotype. The gene calls are TRBV29-1 and TRBJ2-3, with TRBD2 identical over 7 bases. Germline V gene lookup returns CDR1 SQVTM and CDR2 ANQGSEA. Trimming at V came to 4 bases and at J to 2 bases, leaving 18 bases not matched to a gene. This CDR3 has 18 residues. For the CDR3, the DNA is TGCAGCGTTGGATATGGCGCTTTCGCGGGAGTTCTCACAGATACGCAGTATTTT. Translation gives CSVGYGAFAGVLTDTQYF.

Concerning this clonotype itself: A read error may produce the germline difference seen at one junction end. This chain's CDR3 is CASSQSGSPGHTRF. For the CDR3, the DNA is TGTGCCAGCAGCCAAAGTGGATCCCCGGGACACACCCGTTTT. This chain links TRBV2 with TRBJ1-4, with TRBD1 as a possible D gene (6 bases). The CDR3 covers 14 residues. Germline CDR1 SNHLY, CDR2 FYNNEI.

The J gene is TRBJ2-1, the V gene TRBV2; 7 bases line up with TRBD1. The V segment lost 10 bases and the J segment 0 bases; nucleotides outside the gene matches: 6. The CDR3 has 14 amino acids. The V gene's germline CDR1 is SNHLY and CDR2 FYNNEI. CDR3 sequence: CATQGSSSYNEQFF. The CDR3 DNA reads TGTGCCACACAGGGGTCGAGCTCCTACAATGAGCAGTTCTTC. Using reference TRBV2 and TRBJ2-1 for the parts outside the CDR3, the full variable domain is EPEVTQTPSHQVTQMGQEVILRCVPISNHLYFYWYRQILGQKVEFLVSFYNNEISEKSEIFDDQFSVERPDGSNFTLKIRSTKLEDSAMYFCATQGSSSYNEQFFGPGTRLTVL.